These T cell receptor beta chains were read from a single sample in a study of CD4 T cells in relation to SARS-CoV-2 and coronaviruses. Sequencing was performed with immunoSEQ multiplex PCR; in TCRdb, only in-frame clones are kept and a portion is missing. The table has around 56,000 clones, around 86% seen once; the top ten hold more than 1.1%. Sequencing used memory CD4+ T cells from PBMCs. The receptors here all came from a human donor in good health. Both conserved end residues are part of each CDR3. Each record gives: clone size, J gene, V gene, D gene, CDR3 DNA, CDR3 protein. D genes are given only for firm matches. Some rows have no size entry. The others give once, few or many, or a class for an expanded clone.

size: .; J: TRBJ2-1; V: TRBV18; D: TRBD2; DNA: TGTGCCAGCTCACCGAAGACTAGCGGGAGAGGATGGTCCTACAATGAGCAGTTCTTC; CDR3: CASSPKTSGRGWSYNEQFF
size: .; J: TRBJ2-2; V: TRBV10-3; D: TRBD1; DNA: TGTGCCATCTCCGGGACAGGGGACACCGGGGAGCTGTTTTTT; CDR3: CAISGTGDTGELFF
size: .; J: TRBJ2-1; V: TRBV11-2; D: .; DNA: TGTGCCAGCAGCTTAGGAACAGGAGAGCAGTTCTTC; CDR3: CASSLGTGEQFF
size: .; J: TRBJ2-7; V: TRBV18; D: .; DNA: TGTGCCAGCTCACGGGGGATGGGAGTGCCCCTAAGCTCCTACGAGCAGTACTTC; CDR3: CASSRGMGVPLSSYEQYF
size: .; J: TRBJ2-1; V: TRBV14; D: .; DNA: TGTGCCAGCAAAGGAGGAGCTGAGCAGTTCTTC; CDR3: CASKGGAEQFF
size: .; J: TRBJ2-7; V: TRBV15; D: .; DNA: TGTGCCACCAGCACCGCTAGCTCCTACGAGCAGTACTTC; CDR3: CATSTASSYEQYF
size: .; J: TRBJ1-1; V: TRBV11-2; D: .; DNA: TGTGCCAGCACCCCGGGAAGGGGCACTGAAGCTTTCTTT; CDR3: CASTPGRGTEAFF
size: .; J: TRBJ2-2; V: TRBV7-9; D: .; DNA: TGTGCCAGCAGCTTAGGAATAGGGGAGCTGTTTTTT; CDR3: CASSLGIGELFF
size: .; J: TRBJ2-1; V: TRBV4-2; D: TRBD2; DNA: TGTGCCAGCAGCCAAACTACGGGGGGGGGTTTTTACAATGAGCAGTTCTTC; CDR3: CASSQTTGGGFYNEQFF
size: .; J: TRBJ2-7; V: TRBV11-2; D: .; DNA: TGTGCCAGCAGCTTAAGCAGGGCGCAGGTCGGCTTC; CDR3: CASSLSRAQVGF
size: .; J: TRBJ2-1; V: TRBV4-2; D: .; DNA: TGTGCCAGCAGCCAAGCCGGGGGAGGACCCGTCGAAAGTGAGCAGTTCTTC; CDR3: CASSQAGGGPVESEQFF
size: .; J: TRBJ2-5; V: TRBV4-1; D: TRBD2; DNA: TGCGCCAGCAGCCGGAGCGGGCTAGCGGGAGATTCGGAGACCCAGTACTTC; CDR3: CASSRSGLAGDSETQYF
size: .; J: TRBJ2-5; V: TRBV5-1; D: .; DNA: TGCGCCAGCAGCCAAGGTTGGGCGGGGACCAGGGAGACCCAGTACTTC; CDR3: CASSQGWAGTRETQYF
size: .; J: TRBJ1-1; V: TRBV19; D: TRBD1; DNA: TGTGCCAGTAGTAAGAGACAGGGAGACACTGAAGCTTTCTTT; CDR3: CASSKRQGDTEAFF
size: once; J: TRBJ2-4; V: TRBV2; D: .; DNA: TGTGCCAGCAGTGTAGCCCGGCTGGGCCGCCAGTACTTC; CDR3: CASSVARLGRQYF
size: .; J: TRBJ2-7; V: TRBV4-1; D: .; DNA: TGCGCCAGCAGCCAACACCGGGCGGGTAAGCCGCCCTACGAGCAGTACTTC; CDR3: CASSQHRAGKPPYEQYF
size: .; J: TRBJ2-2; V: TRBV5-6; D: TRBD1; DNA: TGTGCCAGCAGCCATACAGGGGGATCGGGCACCGGGGAGCTGTTTTTT; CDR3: CASSHTGGSGTGELFF
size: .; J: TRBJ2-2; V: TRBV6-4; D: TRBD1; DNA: TGTGCCAGCAGCGGACAGGCAAACACCGGGGAGCTGTTTTTT; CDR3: CASSGQANTGELFF
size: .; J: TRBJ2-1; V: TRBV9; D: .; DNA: TGTGCCAGCAGCCTTTTGCCCGGGACTGCGGTGGTCAATGAGCAGTTCTTC; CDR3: CASSLLPGTAVVNEQFF
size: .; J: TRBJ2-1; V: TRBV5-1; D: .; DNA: TGCGCCAGCAGCTTGGGGACCAGCTCCTACAATGAGCAGTTCTTC; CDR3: CASSLGTSSYNEQFF
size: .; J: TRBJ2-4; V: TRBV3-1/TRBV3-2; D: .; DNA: TGTGCCAGCAGCCCCCCCGGGGCAGTACTAGCCAAAAACATTCAGTACTTC; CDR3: CASSPPGAVLAKNIQYF
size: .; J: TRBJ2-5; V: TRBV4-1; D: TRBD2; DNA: TGCGCCAGCAGCCAAGTAGGGGTCTCGGCGGGGGGGCTTGAGACCCAGTACTTC; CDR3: CASSQVGVSAGGLETQYF
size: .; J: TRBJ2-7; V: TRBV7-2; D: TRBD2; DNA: TGTGCCAGCAGCCCAGGCGGGGGGCTCGGTAACTACGAGCAGTACTTC; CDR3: CASSPGGGLGNYEQYF
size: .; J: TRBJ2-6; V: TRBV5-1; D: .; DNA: TGCGCCAGCAGCTCCGGACCGAGCTCTGGGGCCAACGTCCTGACTTTC; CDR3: CASSSGPSSGANVLTF
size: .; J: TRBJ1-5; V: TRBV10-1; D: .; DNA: TGCGCCAGCAGTGCGGGGAATCAGCCCCAGCATTTT; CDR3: CASSAGNQPQHF
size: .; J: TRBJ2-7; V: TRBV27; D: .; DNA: TGTGCCAGCAGTTTACAGAGCTCCTACGAGCAGTACTTC; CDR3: CASSLQSSYEQYF
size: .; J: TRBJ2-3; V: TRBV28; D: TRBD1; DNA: TGTGCCAGCAGTTTGAGTAGACTAGAAGGGACAGGGGGCGGAGATACGCAGTATTTT; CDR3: CASSLSRLEGTGGGDTQYF
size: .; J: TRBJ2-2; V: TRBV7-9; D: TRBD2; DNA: TGTGCCAGCAGCCCTACTAGCGGGAGGTTGCCCGGGGAGCTGTTTTTT; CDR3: CASSPTSGRLPGELFF
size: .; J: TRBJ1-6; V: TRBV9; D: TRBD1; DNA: TGTGCCAGCAGCCTTACAGGGGGCGATTCACCCCTCCACTTT; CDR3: CASSLTGGDSPLHF
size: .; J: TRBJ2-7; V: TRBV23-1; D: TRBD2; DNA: TGCGCCGGGGGGGGCTACGAGCAGTACTTC; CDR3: CAGGGYEQYF